This T cell receptor (beta chain) was sequenced for a study of T cell repertoires in cytomegalovirus infection. Study-level background: The authors relied on CMV epitopes, both recently identified HLA-C-restricted and well-studied HLA-B-restricted. CMV infection plus the matching HLA type was flagged by public TCR beta signatures. The study, taken as a whole, reports: The ex vivo response was dominated by HLA-C-restricted CMV-specific TCR beta clonotypes. The study identified carriers of CMV plus the relevant HLA from cumulative public TCR beta family frequency.

Germline loops: CDR1 MRHNA, CDR2 SNTAGT. The CDR3 contains 17 residues. V lost 3 bases to trimming and J lost 7 bases; unmatched junction nucleotides: 16. This clonotype was counted many times. Its antigen is unknown. TCRdb fed the reads into MiXCR, producing one record per CDR3 protein. The sample has tens of thousands of distinct CDR3 sequences; about a fifth are singletons. This receptor was obtained from a human donor in good health (CMV status not recorded). Some clones in this sample may be carry-over from other donors' samples. The source material was CD8+ T cells from cultured PBMCs, sampled from culture after CMV antigen stimulation. The chain carries TRBV6-4 and TRBJ1-1, with TRBD1 matching over 8 bases. CDR3 in amino acids: CASSDPTDRVGLSEAFF. For the CDR3, the DNA is TGTGCCAGCAGTGATCCGACGGACAGGGTAGGATTAAGTGAAGCTTTCTTT.